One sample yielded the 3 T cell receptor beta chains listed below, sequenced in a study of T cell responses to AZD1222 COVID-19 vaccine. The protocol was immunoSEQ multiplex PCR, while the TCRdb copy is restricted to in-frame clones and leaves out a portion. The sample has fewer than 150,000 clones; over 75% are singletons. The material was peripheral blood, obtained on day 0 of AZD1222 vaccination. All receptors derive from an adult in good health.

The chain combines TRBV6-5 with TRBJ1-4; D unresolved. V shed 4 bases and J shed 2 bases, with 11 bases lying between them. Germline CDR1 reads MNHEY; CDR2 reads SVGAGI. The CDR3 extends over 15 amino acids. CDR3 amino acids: CASSLVEATNEKLFF. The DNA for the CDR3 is TGTGCCAGCAGTTTGGTGGAGGCGACTAATGAAAAACTGTTTTTT.

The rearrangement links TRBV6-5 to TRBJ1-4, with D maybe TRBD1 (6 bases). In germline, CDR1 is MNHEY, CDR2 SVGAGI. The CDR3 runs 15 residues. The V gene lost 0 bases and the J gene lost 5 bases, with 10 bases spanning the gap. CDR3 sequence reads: CASSYSGQTNEKLFF. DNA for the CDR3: TGTGCCAGCAGTTACTCGGGACAAACAAATGAAAAACTGTTTTTT.

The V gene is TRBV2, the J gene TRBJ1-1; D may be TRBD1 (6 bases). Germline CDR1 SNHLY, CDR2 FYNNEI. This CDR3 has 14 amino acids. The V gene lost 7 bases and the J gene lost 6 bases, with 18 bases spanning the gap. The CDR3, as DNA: TGTGCCAGCACCCTGGGACAAAACGGACCTGAAGCTTTCTTT. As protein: CASTLGQNGPEAFF.